This T cell receptor beta chain stems from a study of response to subunit inactivated influenza vaccine. Using its own MiXCR run on the RT-PCR reads, TCRdb lists one record per CDR3 protein. Of hundreds of thousands of distinct CDR3 sequences listed, roughly 18% are singletons. This clonotype was counted between two and nine times. The receptor was derived from a man aged 50 to 60 who received an inactivated influenza vaccine. This specimen consisted of PBMCs from blood, obtained around 5 days after vaccination.

The CDR3 sequence is CAWSVSGAKNIQYF. The CDR3 bases are TGTGCCTGGAGTGTATCCGGAGCCAAAAACATTCAGTACTTC. The V call is TRBV30, the J call TRBJ2-4; D remains unclear. CDR1 GTSNPN and CDR2 SVGIG come from the germline V gene (reference sequence). V lost 0 bases and J 0 bases, leaving 6 bases between the germline ends. The CDR3 is 14 amino acids.